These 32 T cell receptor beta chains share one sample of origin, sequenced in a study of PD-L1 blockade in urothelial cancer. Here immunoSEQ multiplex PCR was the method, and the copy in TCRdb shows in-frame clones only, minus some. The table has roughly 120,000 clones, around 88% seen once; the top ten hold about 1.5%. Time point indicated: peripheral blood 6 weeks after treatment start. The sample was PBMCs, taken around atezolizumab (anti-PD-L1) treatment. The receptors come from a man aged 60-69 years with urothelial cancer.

The CDR3 nucleotides are TGTGCCAGCAGTTTCGGGACAGGGGGCACAGATACGCAGTATTTT. This translates into CASSFGTGGTDTQYF. V gene TRBV27 combines with J gene TRBJ2-3; 10 positions match TRBD1. CDR1 is MNHEY, CDR2 SMNVEV, per germline (reference sequence). V shed 3 bases and J 1 base; nucleotides not matched to a gene: 1. The CDR3 covers 15 residues.

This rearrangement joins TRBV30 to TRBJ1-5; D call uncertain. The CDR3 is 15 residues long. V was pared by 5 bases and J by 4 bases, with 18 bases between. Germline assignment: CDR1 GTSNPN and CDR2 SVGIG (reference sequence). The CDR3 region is CAWGSTGGWNQPQHF. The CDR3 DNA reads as TGTGCCTGGGGTTCGACGGGAGGATGGAATCAGCCCCAGCATTTT.

This CDR3 is CASRFAGAGADTQYF. The CDR3 DNA reads as TGTGCCAGCAGATTCGCGGGAGCGGGGGCAGATACGCAGTATTTT. The chain employs TRBV6-6 and TRBJ2-3; TRBD2 aligns across 8 bases. This CDR3 comprises 15 residues. The V gene's germline CDR1 is MNHNY and CDR2 SVGAGI (reference sequence). J was trimmed by 4 bases and V by 6 bases; bases with no gene match: 9.

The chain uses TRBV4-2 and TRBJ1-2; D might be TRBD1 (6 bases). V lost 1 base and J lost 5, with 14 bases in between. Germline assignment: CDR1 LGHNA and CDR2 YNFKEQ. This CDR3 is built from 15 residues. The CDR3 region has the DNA TGTGCCAGCAGCCAAGGGACAGACCCACTGTATGGCTACACCTTC. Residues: CASSQGTDPLYGYTF.

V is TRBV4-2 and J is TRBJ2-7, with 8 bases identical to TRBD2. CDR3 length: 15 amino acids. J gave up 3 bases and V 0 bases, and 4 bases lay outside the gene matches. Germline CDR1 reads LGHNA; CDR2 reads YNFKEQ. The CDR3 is CASSQETSGSYEQYF. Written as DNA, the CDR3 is TGTGCCAGCAGCCAAGAGACAAGCGGGAGCTACGAGCAGTACTTC.

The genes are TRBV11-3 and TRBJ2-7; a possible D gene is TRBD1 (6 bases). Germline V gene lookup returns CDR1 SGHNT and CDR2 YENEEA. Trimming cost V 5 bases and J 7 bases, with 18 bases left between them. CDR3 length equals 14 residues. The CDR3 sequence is CASSLTGPLGEQYF. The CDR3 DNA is TGTGCCAGCAGCCTCACAGGGCCTCTGGGAGAGCAGTACTTC. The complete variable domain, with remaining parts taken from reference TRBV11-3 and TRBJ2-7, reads EAGVVQSPRYKIIEKKQPVAFWCNPISGHNTLYWYLQNLGQGPELLIRYENEEAVDDSQLPKDRFSAERLKGVDSTLKIQPAELGDSAVYLCASSLTGPLGEQYFGPGTRLTVT.

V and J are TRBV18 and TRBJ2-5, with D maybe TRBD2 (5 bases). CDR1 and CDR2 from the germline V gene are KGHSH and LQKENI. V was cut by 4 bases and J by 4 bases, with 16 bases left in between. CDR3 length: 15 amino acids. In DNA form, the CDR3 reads TGTGCCAGCTCACGGGGTGGGAGAGGACGAGAGACCCAGTACTTC. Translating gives CASSRGGRGRETQYF. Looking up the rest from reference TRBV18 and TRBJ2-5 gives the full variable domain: NAGVMQNPRHLVRRRGQEARLRCSPMKGHSHVYWYRQLPEEGLKFMVYLQKENIIDESGMPKERFSAEFPKEGPSILRIQQVVRGDSAAYFCASSRGGRGRETQYFGPGTRLLVL.

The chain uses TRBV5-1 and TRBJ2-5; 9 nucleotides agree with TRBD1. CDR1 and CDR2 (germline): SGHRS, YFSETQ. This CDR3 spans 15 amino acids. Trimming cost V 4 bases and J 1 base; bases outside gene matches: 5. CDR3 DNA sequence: TGCGCCAGCAGCCCGGGACAGGGACTCCAAGAGACCCAGTACTTC. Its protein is CASSPGQGLQETQYF.

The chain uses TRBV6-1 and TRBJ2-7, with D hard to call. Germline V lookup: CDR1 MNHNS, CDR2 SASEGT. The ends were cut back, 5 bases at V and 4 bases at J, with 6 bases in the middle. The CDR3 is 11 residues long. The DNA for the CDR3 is TGTGCCAGCAGTTCCGTGTACGAGCAGTACTTC. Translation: CASSSVYEQYF.

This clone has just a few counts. CDR3 nucleotide sequence: TGTGCCAGCAGCCCTACAGGGATGAATGAGCAGTTCTTC. The encoded protein is CASSPTGMNEQFF. V is TRBV7-8 and J is TRBJ2-1; tentative D call: TRBD1 (6 bases). Trimming took off 5 bases at V and 7 bases at J, with 12 bases between the two ends. Germline values: CDR1 SGHVS, CDR2 FQNEAQ. The CDR3 sequence is 13 residues long.

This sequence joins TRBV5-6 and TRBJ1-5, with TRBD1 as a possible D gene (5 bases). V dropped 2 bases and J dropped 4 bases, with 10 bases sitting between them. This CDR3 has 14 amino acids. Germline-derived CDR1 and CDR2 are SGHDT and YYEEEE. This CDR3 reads CASSFYRLNQPQHF. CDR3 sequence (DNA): TGTGCCAGCAGCTTTTACAGGCTGAATCAGCCCCAGCATTTT.

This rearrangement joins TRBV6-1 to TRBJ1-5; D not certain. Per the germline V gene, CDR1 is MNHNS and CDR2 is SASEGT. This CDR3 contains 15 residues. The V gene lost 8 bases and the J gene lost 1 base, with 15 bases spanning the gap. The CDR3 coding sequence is TGTGCCAGCTTATCGAGGGAAGCAAGCAATCAGCCCCAGCATTTT. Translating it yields CASLSREASNQPQHF.

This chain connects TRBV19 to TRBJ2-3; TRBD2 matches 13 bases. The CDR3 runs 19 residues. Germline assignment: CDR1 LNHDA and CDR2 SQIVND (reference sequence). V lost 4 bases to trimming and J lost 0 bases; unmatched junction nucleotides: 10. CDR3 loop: CASSRGLAGQTPSTDTQYF. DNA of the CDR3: TGTGCCAGTAGTAGGGGACTAGCGGGACAAACGCCTAGCACAGATACGCAGTATTTT.

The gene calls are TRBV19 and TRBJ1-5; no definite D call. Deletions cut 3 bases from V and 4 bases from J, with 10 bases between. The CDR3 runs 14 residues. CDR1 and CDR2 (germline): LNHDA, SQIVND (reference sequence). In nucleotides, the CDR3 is TGTGCCAGTAGTATGGTGGAGGGTAATCAGCCCCAGCATTTT. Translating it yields CASSMVEGNQPQHF. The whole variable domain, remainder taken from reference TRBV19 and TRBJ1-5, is DGGITQSPKYLFRKEGQNVTLSCEQNLNHDAMYWYRQDPGQGLRLIYYSQIVNDFQKGDIAEGYSVSREKKESFPLTVTSAQKNPTAFYLCASSMVEGNQPQHFGDGTRLSIL.

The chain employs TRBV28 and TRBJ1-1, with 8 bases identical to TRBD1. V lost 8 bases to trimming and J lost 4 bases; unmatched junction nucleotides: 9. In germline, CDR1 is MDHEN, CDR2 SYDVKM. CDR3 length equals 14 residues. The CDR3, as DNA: TGTGCCAGCTTTAGGACAGGGCGAGCCACTGAAGCTTTCTTT. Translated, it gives CASFRTGRATEAFF.

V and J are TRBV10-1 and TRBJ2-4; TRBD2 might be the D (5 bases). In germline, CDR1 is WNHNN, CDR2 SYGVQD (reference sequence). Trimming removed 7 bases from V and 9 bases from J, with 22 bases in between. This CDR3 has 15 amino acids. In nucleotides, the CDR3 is TGCGCCAGCAACGTCGGGAAACCCGATCAAGGCATTCAGTACTTC. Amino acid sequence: CASNVGKPDQGIQYF.

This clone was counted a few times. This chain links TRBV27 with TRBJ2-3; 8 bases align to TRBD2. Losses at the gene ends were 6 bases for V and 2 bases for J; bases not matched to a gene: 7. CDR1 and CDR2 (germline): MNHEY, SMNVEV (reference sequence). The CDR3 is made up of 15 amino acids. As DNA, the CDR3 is TGTGCCAGCAGATTGCGGGGGGCCAACACAGATACGCAGTATTTT. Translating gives CASRLRGANTDTQYF.

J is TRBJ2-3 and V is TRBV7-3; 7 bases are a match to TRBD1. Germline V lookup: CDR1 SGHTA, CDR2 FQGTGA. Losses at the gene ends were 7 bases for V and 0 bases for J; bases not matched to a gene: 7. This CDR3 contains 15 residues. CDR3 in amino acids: CASTEAGGSTDTQYF. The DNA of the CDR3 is TGTGCCAGCACCGAGGCAGGGGGTAGCACAGATACGCAGTATTTT.

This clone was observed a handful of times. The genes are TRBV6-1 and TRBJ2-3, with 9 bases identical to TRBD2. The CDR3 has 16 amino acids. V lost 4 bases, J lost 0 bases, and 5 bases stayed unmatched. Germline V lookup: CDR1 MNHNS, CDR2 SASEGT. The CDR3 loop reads CASSVTSGSSTDTQYF. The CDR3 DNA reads TGTGCCAGCAGTGTGACTAGCGGTTCTAGCACAGATACGCAGTATTTT.

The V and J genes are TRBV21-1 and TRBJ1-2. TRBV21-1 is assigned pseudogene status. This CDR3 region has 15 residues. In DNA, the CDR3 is TGTGCCAGCAGCAAAGGAGTGTCGGAGCGGTATGGCTACACCTTC. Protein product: CASSKGVSERYGYTF.

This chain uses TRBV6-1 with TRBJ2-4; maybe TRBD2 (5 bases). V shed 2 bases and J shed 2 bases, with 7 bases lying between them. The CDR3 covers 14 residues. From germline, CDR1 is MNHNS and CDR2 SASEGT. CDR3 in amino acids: CASSEHGTKNIQYF. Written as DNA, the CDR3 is TGTGCCAGCAGTGAACACGGGACCAAAAACATTCAGTACTTC.

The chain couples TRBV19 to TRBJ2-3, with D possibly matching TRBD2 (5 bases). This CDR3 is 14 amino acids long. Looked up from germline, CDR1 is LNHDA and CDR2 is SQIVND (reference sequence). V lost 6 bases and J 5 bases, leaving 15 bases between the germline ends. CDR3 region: CASSKGDFRDTQYF. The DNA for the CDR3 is TGTGCCAGTAGCAAGGGAGATTTCAGAGATACGCAGTATTTT.

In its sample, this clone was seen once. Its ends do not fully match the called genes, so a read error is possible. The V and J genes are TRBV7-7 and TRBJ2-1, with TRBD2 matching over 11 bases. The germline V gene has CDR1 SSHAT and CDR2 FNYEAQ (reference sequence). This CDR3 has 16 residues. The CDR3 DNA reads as TGTGCTAGCAGCCCGGTGACTAGCGGGAACGTGGGTGAGCAGTTCTTC. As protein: CASSPVTSGNVGEQFF. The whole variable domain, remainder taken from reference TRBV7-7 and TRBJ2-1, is GAGVSQSPRYKVTKRGQDVTLRCDPISSHATLYWYQQALGQGPEFLTYFNYEAQPDKSGLPSDRFSAERPEGSISTLTIQRTEQRDSAMYRCASSPVTSGNVGEQFFGPGTRLTVL.

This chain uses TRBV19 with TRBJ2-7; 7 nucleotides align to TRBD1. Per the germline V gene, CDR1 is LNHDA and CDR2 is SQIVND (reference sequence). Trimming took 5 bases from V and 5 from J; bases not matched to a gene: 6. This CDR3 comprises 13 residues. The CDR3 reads CASSAETGNEQYF. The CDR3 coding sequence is TGTGCCAGTAGTGCCGAGACAGGGAACGAGCAGTACTTC.

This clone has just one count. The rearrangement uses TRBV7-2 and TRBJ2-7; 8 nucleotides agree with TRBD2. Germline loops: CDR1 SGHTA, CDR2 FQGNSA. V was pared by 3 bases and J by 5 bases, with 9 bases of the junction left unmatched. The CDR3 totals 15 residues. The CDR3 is CASSFYGGAVNEQYF. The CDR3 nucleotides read TGTGCCAGCAGCTTTTACGGGGGGGCAGTTAACGAGCAGTACTTC.

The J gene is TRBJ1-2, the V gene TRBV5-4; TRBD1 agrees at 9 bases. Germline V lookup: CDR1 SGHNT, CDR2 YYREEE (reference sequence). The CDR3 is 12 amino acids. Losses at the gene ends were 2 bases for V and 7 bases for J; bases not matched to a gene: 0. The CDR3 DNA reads TGTGCCAGCAGCTTACAGGGGGCTGGCTACACCTTC. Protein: CASSLQGAGYTF.

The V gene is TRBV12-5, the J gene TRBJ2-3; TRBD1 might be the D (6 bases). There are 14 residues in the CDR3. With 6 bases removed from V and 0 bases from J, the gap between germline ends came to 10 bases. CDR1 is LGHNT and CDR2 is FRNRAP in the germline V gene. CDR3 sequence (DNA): TGTGCTAGTGGCCAAGGACAGAGCACAGATACGCAGTATTTT. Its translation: CASGQGQSTDTQYF.

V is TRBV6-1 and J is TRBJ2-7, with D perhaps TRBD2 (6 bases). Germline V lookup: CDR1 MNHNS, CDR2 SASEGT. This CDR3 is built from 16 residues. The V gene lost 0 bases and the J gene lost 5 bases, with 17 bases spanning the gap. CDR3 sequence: CASSEAGMASGDEQYF. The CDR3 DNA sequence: TGTGCCAGCAGTGAAGCGGGTATGGCATCGGGGGACGAGCAGTACTTC.

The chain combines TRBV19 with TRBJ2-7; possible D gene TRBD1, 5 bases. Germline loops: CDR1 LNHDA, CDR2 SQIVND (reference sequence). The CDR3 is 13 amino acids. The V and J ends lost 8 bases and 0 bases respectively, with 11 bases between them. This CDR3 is CASGPQGSYEQYF. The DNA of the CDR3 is TGTGCCAGTGGTCCGCAGGGCTCCTACGAGCAGTACTTC.

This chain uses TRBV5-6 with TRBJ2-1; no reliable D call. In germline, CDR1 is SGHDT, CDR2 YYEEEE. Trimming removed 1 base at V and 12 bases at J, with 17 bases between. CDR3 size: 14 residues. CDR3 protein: CASSLRSAEKWQFF. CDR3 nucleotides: TGTGCCAGCAGCTTGCGTTCGGCGGAGAAATGGCAGTTCTTC.

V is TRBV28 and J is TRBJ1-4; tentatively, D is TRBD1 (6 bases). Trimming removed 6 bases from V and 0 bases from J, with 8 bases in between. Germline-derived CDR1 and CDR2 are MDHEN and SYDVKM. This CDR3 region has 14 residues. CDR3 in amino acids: CASSAGATNEKLFF. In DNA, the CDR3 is TGTGCCAGCAGCGCAGGGGCAACTAATGAAAAACTGTTTTTT.

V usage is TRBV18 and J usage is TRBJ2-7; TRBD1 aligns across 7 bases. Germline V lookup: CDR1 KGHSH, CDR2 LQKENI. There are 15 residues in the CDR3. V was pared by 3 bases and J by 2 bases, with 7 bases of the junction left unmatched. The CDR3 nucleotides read TGTGCCAGCTCACCTCTGGACAGGACCACCTACGAGCAGTACTTC. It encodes CASSPLDRTTYEQYF.